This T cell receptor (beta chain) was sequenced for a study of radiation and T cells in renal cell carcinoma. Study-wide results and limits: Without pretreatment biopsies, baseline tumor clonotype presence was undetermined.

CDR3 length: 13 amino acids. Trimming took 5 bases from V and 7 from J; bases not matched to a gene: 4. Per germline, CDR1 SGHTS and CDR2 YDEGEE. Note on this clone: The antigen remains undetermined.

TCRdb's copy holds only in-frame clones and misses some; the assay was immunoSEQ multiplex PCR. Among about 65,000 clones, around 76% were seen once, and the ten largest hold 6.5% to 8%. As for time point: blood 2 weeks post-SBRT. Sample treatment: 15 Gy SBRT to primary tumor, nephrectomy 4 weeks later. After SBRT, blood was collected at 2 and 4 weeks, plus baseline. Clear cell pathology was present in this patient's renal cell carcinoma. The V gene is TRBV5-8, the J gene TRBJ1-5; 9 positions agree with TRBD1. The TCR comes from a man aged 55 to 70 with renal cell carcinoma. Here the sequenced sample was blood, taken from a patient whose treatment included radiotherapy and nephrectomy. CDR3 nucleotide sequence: TGTGCCAGCAGGAGGACAGGGGAGCAGCCCCAGCATTTT. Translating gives CASRRTGEQPQHF.